A single TCR beta chain is shown here with its context. Its specificity is not known. This sample was taken from a study of post-analysis software for immune sequencing data. Background on the study: Relapsing-remitting, secondary progressive and progressive-relapsing forms made up the multiple sclerosis disease courses.

Prepared libraries of TCR beta cDNA carried unique molecular identifiers. The yield from approximately 1 to 10 million T cells was roughly 0.5 million cDNA molecules in total. TCRdb itself ran the PCR reads through MiXCR, one entry per CDR3 protein. The sample comprises under 200,000 distinct CDR3 sequences, 29% of which are singletons, and about 3.4% rests with the top ten. Trimming removed 3 bases from V and 8 bases from J, with 15 bases in between. The CDR3 contains 14 residues. Per germline, CDR1 SGHTA and CDR2 FQGNSA. Whole-study findings and limits: In patients, about 5 TRBV segments were more frequent than in controls, with TRBV5-6, TRBV5-1 and TRBV20-1 among them. Analysis by F measure revealed that same-batch samples clustered strongly together. Normalized Chao1 diversity in multiple sclerosis patients fell significantly below that of controls.

The receptor comes from a girl aged 2 to 17 with multiple sclerosis. Sequencing was done on a sample of blood. This chain uses TRBV7-2 with TRBJ2-3; D is unclear. The CDR3 loop reads CASSFGSASSTQYF. The CDR3, as DNA: TGTGCCAGCAGCTTTGGGTCGGCGTCTAGTACGCAGTATTTT. Drawing the rest from reference TRBV7-2 and TRBJ2-3, the complete variable domain is GAGVSQSPSNKVTEKGKDVELRCDPISGHTALYWYRQSLGQGLEFLIYFQGNSAPDKSGLPSDRFSAERTGGSVSTLTIQRTQQEDSAVYLCASSFGSASSTQYFGPGTRLTVL.